Each of the 15 T cell receptor beta chains below was sequenced from the same sample in a study of CD8 T cells in Susac syndrome. RNA amounts of roughly 0.45 to 1 ug underwent reverse transcription with random hexamers. TCRdb analysed the immunoSEQ multiplex PCR reads with MiXCR anew, one entry per CDR3 protein. The sample lists 120,000 to 150,000 distinct CDR3 sequences; around 95% were seen once. The material sequenced was CD4+ T cells from PBMCs. These receptors all come from a human donor with Susac syndrome.

V and J are TRBV9 and TRBJ2-3; no definite D call. V lost 4 bases, J lost 1 base, and 16 bases lay in between. Germline lookup yields CDR1 SGDLS and CDR2 YYNGEE. The CDR3 loop spans 16 amino acids. The CDR3 here is CASSPHARSRTDTQYF. As DNA, the CDR3 is TGTGCCAGCAGCCCCCACGCGAGGTCTCGCACAGATACGCAGTATTTT.

To note about this clonotype: The junction does not match germline at one end; this may be a read error. V is TRBV2 and J is TRBJ1-1; perhaps TRBD1 as D (6 bases). CDR3 length: 14 amino acids. Germline-derived CDR1 and CDR2 are SNHLY and FYNNEI. The CDR3 nucleotides are TGTGCCAGCAGCGAAGGGCTGAGCGGGACAGAAGCTTTCTTT. Translated: CASSEGLSGTEAFF.

The chain links TRBV28 to TRBJ2-5; possible D gene TRBD2, 5 bases. V was pared by 5 bases and J by 5 bases, with 15 bases between. Germline V gives CDR1 MDHEN, CDR2 SYDVKM. The CDR3 spans 14 residues. CDR3 sequence reads: CASSARRQWETQYF. CDR3 DNA: TGTGCCAGCAGTGCCCGGAGGCAGTGGGAGACCCAGTACTTC.

The V call is TRBV28, the J call TRBJ2-1, with 16 nucleotides matching TRBD2. J lost 8 bases, V lost 3 bases, and 1 base had no gene match. Per the germline V gene, CDR1 is MDHEN and CDR2 is SYDVKM. This CDR3 is 15 amino acids long. The CDR3 loop reads CASSLGLAGGDEQFF. In nucleotides, the CDR3 is TGTGCCAGCAGTTTGGGACTAGCGGGAGGGGATGAGCAGTTCTTC.

The chain couples TRBV29-1 to TRBJ1-1; TRBD1 aligns across 7 bases. The junction had 7 bases not matched to a gene; V was cut back by 6 bases and J by 0 bases. CDR1 and CDR2 from the germline V gene are SQVTM and ANQGSEA. The CDR3 is 14 residues long. CDR3 sequence (DNA): TGCAGCGTGAGGAGACAGGGCTTGAACACTGAAGCTTTCTTT. This encodes CSVRRQGLNTEAFF.

The chain has TRBV5-1 and TRBJ1-1; D ambiguous. The V gene's germline CDR1 is SGHRS and CDR2 YFSETQ. The V end lost 0 bases, the J end lost 1 base, and 10 bases lay between the germline ends. This CDR3 is 15 amino acids long. CDR3: CASSLEGPRNTEAFF. CDR3 coding DNA: TGCGCCAGCAGCTTGGAAGGACCGAGGAACACTGAAGCTTTCTTT.

The chain carries TRBV4-1 and TRBJ2-5; D unresolved. Trimming cost V 3 bases and J 2 bases, with 7 bases left between them. The CDR3 length is 13 residues. Germline V gene lookup returns CDR1 MGHRA and CDR2 YSYEKL. The CDR3 region has the DNA TGCGCCAGCAGCCATTTTACACAAGAGACCCAGTACTTC. This codes for CASSHFTQETQYF.

This chain connects TRBV4-1 to TRBJ2-3; 12 nucleotides agree with TRBD2. The ends lost 0 bases at V and 5 bases at J; junction bases unmatched: 3. The CDR3 runs to 16 residues. Germline CDR1 is MGHRA and CDR2 is YSYEKL. CDR3 region: CASSQDLAGGRDTQYF. CDR3 bases: TGCGCCAGCAGCCAAGATCTAGCGGGAGGGCGAGATACGCAGTATTTT.

The chain joins TRBV6-1 to TRBJ2-5, with 14 bases that match TRBD2. The CDR3 spans 17 residues. The trim removed 3 bases at V and 6 bases at J, leaving 9 bases unmatched. CDR1 and CDR2 from the germline V gene are MNHNS and SASEGT. CDR3: CASSDRLAGGPRQTQYF. The CDR3 bases are TGTGCCAGCAGTGATAGACTAGCGGGAGGGCCAAGGCAGACCCAGTACTTC.

This clonotype was found once. This chain uses TRBV29-1 with TRBJ2-3; 7 bases line up with TRBD2. The CDR3 length is 15 residues. Germline CDR1 SQVTM, CDR2 ANQGSEA. Losses at the gene ends were 4 bases for V and 2 bases for J; bases not matched to a gene: 9. DNA for the CDR3: TGCAGCGTTGCCAGCGGGACTACGGACACAGATACGCAGTATTTT. This codes for CSVASGTTDTDTQYF.

The gene calls are TRBV29-1 and TRBJ2-1, with D perhaps matching TRBD2 (5 bases). In germline, CDR1 is SQVTM, CDR2 ANQGSEA. V lost 4 bases and J 9 bases, leaving 19 bases between the germline ends. This CDR3 comprises 14 residues. The CDR3 protein is CSVGPLVRRSEQFF. Here the CDR3 DNA reads TGCAGCGTTGGGCCCCTAGTAAGGAGGAGTGAGCAGTTCTTC.

This clonotype showed up just once. The chain is built from TRBV29-1 and TRBJ2-5, with D perhaps matching TRBD1 (6 bases). The CDR3 has 13 residues. V was cut by 5 bases and J by 5 bases, with 15 bases left in between. Germline V CDR1 and CDR2: SQVTM, ANQGSEA. The DNA of the CDR3 is TGCAGCGTTCAGGGGACCCATTTGGAGACCCAGTACTTC. This gives the protein CSVQGTHLETQYF.

The V gene is TRBV6-6, the J gene TRBJ2-1; D not resolved. CDR1 is MNHNY, CDR2 SVGAGI, per germline (reference sequence). V shed 7 bases and J shed 11 bases, with 12 bases lying between them. The CDR3 loop spans 11 amino acids. The CDR3 DNA sequence: TGTGCCAGCACCCATAAGGAACAGCAGTTCTTC. Translation gives CASTHKEQQFF.

The V and J genes are TRBV14 and TRBJ1-4; 7 nucleotides align to TRBD1. Unmatched junction bases numbered 6, after V lost 1 base and J lost 7 bases. Germline lookup yields CDR1 SGHDN and CDR2 FVKESK. The CDR3 runs 15 residues. CDR3 nucleotide sequence: TGTGCCAGCAGCCAAGGGGACAGCGGGATTGAAAAACTGTTTTTT. It encodes CASSQGDSGIEKLFF.

The J gene is TRBJ2-1, the V gene TRBV5-6; 7 bases map to TRBD2. Germline CDR1 SGHDT, CDR2 YYEEEE. Germline trimming cut 1 base from V and 10 bases from J; bases unmatched to any gene: 14. This CDR3 region has 16 residues. In DNA form, the CDR3 reads TGTGCCAGCAGCTTGTATACAACAGCGGGGTTTCGGGAGCAGTTCTTC. Its translation is CASSLYTTAGFREQFF.